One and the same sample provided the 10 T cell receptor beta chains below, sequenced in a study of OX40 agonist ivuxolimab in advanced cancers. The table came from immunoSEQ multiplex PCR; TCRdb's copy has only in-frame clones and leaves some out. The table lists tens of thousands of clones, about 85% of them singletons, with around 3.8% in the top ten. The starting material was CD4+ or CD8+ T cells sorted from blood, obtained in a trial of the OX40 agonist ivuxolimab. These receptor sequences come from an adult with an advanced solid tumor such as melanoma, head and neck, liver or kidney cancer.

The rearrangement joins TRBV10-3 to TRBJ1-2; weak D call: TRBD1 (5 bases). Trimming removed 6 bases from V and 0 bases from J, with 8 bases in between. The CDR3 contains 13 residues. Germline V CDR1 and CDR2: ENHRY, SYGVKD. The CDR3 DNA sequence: TGTGCCATCAGGACAGACCCTAACTATGGCTACACCTTC. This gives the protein CAIRTDPNYGYTF.

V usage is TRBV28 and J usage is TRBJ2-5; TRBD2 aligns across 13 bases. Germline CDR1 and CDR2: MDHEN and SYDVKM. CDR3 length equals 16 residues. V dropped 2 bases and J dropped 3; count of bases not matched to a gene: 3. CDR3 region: CASSLPGLAGEETQYF. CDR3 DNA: TGTGCCAGCAGTTTACCCGGACTAGCGGGGGAAGAGACCCAGTACTTC.

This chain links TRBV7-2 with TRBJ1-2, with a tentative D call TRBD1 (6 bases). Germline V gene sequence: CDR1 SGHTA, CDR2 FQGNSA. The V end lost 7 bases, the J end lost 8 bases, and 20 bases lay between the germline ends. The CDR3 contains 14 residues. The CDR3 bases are TGTGCCAGCATCAACATCCGGGGGGCAGAGGGCTACACCTTC. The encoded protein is CASINIRGAEGYTF. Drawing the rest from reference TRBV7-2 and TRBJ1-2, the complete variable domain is GAGVSQSPSNKVTEKGKDVELRCDPISGHTALYWYRQSLGQGLEFLIYFQGNSAPDKSGLPSDRFSAERTGGSVSTLTIQRTQQEDSAVYLCASINIRGAEGYTFGSGTRLTVV.

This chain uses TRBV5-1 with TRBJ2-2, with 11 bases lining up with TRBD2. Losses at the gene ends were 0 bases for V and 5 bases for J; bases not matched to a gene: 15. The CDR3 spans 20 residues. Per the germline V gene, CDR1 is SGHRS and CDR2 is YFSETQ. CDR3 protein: CASSLGTATSGSFFTGELFF. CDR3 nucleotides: TGCGCCAGCAGCTTGGGGACCGCAACTAGCGGGAGTTTCTTTACCGGGGAGCTGTTTTTT.

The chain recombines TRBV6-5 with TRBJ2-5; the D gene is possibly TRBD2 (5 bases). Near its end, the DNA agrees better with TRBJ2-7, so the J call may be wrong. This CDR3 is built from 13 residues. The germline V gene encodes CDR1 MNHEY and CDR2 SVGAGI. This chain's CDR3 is CASSFTSSYEQYF. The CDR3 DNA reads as TGTGCCAGCAGTTTTACTAGTTCCTACGAGCAGTACTTC.

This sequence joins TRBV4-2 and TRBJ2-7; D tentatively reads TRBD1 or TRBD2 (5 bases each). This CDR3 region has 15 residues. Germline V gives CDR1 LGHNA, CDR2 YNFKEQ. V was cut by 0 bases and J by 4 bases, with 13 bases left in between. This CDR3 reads CASSQEARDGYEQYF. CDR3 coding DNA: TGTGCCAGCAGCCAAGAAGCCAGGGACGGGTACGAGCAGTACTTC.

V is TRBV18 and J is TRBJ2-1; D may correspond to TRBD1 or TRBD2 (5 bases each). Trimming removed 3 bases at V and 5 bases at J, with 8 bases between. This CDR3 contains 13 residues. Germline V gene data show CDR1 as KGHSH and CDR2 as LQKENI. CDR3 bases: TGTGCCAGCTCACCCGGGACCAACAATGAGCAGTTCTTC. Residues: CASSPGTNNEQFF.

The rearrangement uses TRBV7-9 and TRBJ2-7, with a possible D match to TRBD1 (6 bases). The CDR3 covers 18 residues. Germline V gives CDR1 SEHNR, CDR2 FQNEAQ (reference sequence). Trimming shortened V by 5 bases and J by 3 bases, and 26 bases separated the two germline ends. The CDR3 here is CASSLAAPIRDTDYEQYF. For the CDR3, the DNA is TGTGCCAGCAGCCTTGCCGCCCCAATCCGGGACACCGACTACGAGCAGTACTTC.

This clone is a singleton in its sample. The CDR3 spells CASSFQGYSYEQYF. CDR3 coding DNA: TGTGCCAGCAGTTTCCAGGGGTACTCCTACGAGCAGTACTTC. V gene TRBV28 combines with J gene TRBJ2-7; D may be TRBD1 (6 bases). The germline V gene has CDR1 MDHEN and CDR2 SYDVKM. V lost 3 bases to trimming and J lost 0 bases, with 9 bases between them. This CDR3 is 14 amino acids long.

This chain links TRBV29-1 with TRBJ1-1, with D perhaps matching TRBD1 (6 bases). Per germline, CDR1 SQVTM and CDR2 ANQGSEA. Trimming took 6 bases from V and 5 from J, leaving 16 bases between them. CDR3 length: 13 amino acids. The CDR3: CSVRGGRETEAFF. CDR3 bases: TGCAGCGTGAGGGGGGGGCGGGAGACTGAAGCTTTCTTT.